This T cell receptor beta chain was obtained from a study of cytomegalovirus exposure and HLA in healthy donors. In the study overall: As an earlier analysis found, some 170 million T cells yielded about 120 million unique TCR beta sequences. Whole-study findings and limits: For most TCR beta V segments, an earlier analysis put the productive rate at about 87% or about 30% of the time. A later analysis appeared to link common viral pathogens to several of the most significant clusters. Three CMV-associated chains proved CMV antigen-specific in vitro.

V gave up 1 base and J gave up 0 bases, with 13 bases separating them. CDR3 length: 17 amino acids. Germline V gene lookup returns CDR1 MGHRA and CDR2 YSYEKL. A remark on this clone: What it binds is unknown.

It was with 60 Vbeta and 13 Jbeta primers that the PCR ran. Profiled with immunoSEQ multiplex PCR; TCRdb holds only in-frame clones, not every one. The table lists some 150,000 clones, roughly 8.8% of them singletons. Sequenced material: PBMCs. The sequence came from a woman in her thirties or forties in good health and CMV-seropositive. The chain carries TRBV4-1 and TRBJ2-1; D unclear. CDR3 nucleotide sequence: TGCGCCAGCAGCCAAGTAAGGCTAGTTCGCTCCTACAATGAGCAGTTCTTC. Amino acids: CASSQVRLVRSYNEQFF.